This record concerns one T cell receptor beta chain sequence. In the original analysis: Reference gene primer amplification in the assay estimated nucleated cell counts. Repertoires were generated with immunoSEQ multiplex PCR, while TCRdb's copy carries only in-frame clones and drops some. V, J and clone size were drawn from that table, and D and trimming were deduced from the DNA. The data show around 73,000 clones, with over 60% seen just once and roughly 2.4% held by the top ten. The sample originates from a study of blood T cell repertoires in COVID-19. Study as a whole: Spain, Italy and the United States supplied samples that represented acute and convalescent COVID-19.

The ends lost 0 bases at V and 4 bases at J; junction bases unmatched: 3. Germline lookup yields CDR1 MNHEY and CDR2 SMNVEV (reference sequence). This CDR3 region has 15 residues. Sequencing was done on a sample of peripheral blood. V gene TRBV27 combines with J gene TRBJ2-1; 7 bases are shared with TRBD2. This receptor was identified in a man aged 70 or older with COVID-19, enrolled during active disease. The CDR3 DNA sequence: TGTGCCAGCAGTTTATCAACTAGCGCGTACAATGAGCAGTTCTTC. It translates to CASSLSTSAYNEQFF.